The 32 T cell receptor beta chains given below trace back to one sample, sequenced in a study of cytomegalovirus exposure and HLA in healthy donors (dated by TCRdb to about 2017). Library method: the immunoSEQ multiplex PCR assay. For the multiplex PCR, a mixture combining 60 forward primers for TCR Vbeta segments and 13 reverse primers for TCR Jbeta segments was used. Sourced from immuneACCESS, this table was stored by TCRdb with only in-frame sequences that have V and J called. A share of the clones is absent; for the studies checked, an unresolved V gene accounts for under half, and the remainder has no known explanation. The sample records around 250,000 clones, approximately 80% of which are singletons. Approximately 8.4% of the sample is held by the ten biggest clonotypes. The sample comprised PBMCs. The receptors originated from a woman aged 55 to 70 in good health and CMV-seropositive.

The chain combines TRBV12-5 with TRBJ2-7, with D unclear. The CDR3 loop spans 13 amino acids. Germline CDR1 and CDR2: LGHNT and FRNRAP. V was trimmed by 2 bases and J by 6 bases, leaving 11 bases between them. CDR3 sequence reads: CASGLLDSGEQYF. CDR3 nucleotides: TGTGCTAGTGGTTTGTTAGACTCGGGCGAGCAGTACTTC.

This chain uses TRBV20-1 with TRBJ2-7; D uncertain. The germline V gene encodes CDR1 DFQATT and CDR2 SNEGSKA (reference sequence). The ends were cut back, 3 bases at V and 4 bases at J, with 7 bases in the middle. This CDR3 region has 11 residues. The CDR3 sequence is CSASWAYEQYF. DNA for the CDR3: TGCAGTGCTAGTTGGGCGTACGAGCAGTACTTC.

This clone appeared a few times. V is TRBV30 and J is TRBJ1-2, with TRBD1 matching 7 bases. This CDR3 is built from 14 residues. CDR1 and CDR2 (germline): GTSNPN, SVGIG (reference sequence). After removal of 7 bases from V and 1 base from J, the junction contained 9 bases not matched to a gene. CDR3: CASTRTGRNYGYTF. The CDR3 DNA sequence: TGTGCCTCCACCCGGACAGGACGTAACTATGGCTACACCTTC.

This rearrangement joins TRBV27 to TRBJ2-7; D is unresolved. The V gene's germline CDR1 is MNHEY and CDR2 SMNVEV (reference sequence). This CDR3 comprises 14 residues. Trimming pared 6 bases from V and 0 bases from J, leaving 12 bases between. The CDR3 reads CASRHPRVSYEQYF. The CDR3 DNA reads TGTGCCAGCAGGCACCCCCGGGTCTCCTACGAGCAGTACTTC.

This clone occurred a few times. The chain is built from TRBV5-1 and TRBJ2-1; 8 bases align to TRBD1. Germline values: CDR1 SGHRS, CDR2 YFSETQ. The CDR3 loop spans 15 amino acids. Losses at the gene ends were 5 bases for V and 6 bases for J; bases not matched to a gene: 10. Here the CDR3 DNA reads TGCGCCAGCAGACAAGCCGGGACAGGCCTCAATGAGCAGTTCTTC. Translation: CASRQAGTGLNEQFF.

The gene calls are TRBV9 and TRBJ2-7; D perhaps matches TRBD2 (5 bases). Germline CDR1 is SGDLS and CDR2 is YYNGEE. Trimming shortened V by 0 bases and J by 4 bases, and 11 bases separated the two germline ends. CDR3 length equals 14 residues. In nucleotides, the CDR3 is TGTGCCAGCAGCGTAGCTATGAGGGATTACGAGCAGTACTTC. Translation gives CASSVAMRDYEQYF. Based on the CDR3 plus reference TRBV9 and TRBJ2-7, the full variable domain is DSGVTQTPKHLITATGQRVTLRCSPRSGDLSVYWYQQSLDQGLQFLIQYYNGEERAKGNILERFSAQQFPDLHSELNLSSLELGDSALYFCASSVAMRDYEQYFGPGTRLTVT.

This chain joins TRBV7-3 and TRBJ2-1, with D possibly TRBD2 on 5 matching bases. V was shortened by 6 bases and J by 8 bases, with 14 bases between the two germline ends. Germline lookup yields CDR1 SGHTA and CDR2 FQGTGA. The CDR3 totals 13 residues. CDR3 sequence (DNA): TGTGCCAGCAGTCAAAACTACGGGGATGAGCAGTTCTTC. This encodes CASSQNYGDEQFF. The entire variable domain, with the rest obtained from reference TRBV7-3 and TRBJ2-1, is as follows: GAGVSQTPSNKVTEKGKYVELRCDPISGHTALYWYRQSLGQGPEFLIYFQGTGAADDSGLPNDRFFAVRPEGSVSTLKIQRTERGDSAVYLCASSQNYGDEQFFGPGTRLTVL.

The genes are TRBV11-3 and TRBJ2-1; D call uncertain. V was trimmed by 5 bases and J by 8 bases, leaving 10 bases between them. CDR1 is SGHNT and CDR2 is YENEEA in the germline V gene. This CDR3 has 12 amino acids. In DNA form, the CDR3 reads TGTGCCAGCAGCACCCGAGGCTATGAGCAGTTCTTC. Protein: CASSTRGYEQFF.

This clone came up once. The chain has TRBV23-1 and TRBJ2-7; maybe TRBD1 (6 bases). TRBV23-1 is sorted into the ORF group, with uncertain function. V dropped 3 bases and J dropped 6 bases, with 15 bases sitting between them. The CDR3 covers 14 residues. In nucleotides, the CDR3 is TGCGCCAGCAGTCATAGACAGGACCCTTCCGAGCAGTACTTC. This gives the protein CASSHRQDPSEQYF.

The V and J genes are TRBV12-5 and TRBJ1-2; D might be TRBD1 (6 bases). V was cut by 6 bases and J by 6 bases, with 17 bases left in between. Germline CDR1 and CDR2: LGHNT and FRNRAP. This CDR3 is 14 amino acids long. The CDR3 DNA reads TGTGCTAGTGGCTACACAGCCTCAGGGGATGGCTACACCTTC. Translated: CASGYTASGDGYTF.

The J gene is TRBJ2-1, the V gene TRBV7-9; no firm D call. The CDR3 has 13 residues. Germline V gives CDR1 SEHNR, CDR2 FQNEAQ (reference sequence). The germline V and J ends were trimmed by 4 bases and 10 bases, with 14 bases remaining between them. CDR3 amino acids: CASSYDIFGEQFF. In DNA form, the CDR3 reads TGTGCCAGCAGCTACGACATCTTCGGAGAGCAGTTCTTC. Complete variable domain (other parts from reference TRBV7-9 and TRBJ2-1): DTGVSQNPRHKITKRGQNVTFRCDPISEHNRLYWYRQTLGQGPEFLTYFQNEAQLEKSRLLSDRFSAERPKGSFSTLEIQRTEQGDSAMYLCASSYDIFGEQFFGPGTRLTVL.

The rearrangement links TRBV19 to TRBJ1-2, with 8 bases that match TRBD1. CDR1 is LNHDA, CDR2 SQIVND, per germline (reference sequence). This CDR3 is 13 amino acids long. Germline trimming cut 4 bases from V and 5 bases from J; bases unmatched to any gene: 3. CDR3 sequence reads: CASSTGQGYGYTF. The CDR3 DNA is TGTGCCAGTAGTACCGGACAGGGTTATGGCTACACCTTC.

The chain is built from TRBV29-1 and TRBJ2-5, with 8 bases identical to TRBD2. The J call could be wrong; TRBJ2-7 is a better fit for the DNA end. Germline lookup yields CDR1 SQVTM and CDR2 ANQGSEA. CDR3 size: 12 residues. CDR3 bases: TGCAGCGTTTCCGGGACTAGTCACGAGCAGTACTTC. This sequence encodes CSVSGTSHEQYF.

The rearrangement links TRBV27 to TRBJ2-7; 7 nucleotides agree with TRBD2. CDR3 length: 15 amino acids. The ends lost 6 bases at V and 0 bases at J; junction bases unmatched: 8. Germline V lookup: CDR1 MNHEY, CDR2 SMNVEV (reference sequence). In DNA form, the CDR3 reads TGTGCCAGCAGCCGACTGGGGGGGGGCTCCTACGAGCAGTACTTC. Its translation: CASSRLGGGSYEQYF.

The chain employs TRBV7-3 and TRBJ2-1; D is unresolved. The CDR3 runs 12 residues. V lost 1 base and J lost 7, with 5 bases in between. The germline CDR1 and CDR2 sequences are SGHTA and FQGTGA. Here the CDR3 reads CASSLSGNEQFF. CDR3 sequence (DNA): TGTGCCAGCAGCTTAAGCGGAAATGAGCAGTTCTTC.

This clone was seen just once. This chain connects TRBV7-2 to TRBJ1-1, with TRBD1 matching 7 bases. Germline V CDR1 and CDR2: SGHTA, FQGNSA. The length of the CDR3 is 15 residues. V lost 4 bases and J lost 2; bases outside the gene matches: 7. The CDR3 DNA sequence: TGTGCCAGCAGCTCGTTAGCAGGGGGAAACACTGAAGCTTTCTTT. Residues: CASSSLAGGNTEAFF.

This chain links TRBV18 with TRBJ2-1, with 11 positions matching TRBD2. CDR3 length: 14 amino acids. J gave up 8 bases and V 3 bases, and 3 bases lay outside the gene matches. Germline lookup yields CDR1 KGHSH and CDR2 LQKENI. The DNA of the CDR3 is TGTGCCAGCTCACCGGGACTAGCGGCCTATGAGCAGTTCTTC. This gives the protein CASSPGLAAYEQFF.

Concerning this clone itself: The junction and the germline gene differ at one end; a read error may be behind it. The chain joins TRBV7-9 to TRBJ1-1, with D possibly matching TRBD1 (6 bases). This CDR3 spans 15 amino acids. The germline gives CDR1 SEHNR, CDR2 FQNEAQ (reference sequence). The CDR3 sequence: CSSSLVGHTNTEAFF. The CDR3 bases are TGTTCCAGCAGCTTAGTGGGACACACGAACACTGAAGCTTTCTTT.

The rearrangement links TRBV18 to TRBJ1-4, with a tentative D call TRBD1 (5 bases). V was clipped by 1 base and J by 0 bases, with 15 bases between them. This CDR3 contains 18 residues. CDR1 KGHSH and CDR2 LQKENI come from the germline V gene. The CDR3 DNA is TGTGCCAGCTCACCACTGGGACTAAGGCCCACAACTAATGAAAAACTGTTTTTT. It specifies CASSPLGLRPTTNEKLFF.

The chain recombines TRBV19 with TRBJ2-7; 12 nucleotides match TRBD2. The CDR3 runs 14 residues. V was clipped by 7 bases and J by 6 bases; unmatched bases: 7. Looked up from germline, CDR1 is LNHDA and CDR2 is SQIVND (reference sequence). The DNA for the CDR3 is TGTGCCAGTACCGCTAGCGGGAGGGCCTCCGAGCAGTACTTC. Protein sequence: CASTASGRASEQYF. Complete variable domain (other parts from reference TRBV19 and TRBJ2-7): DGGITQSPKYLFRKEGQNVTLSCEQNLNHDAMYWYRQDPGQGLRLIYYSQIVNDFQKGDIAEGYSVSREKKESFPLTVTSAQKNPTAFYLCASTASGRASEQYFGPGTRLTVT.

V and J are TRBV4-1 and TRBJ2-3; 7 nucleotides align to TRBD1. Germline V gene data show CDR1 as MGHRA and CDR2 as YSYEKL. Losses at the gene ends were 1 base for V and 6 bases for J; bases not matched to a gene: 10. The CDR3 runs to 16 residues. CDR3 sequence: CASSQVYLVRGDTQYF. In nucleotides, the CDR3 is TGCGCCAGCAGCCAAGTCTATCTCGTCAGGGGGGATACGCAGTATTTT.

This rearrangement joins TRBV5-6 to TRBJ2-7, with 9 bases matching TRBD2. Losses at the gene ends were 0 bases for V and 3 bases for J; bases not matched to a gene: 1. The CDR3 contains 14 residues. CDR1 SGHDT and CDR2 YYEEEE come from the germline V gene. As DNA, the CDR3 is TGTGCCAGCAGCTTGGAAGCGGGGGGCTACGAGCAGTACTTC. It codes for CASSLEAGGYEQYF.

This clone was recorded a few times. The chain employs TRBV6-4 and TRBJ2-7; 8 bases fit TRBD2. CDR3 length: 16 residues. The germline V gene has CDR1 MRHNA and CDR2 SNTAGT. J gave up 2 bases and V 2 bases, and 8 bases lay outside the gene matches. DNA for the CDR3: TGTGCCAGCAGTGACCAATTCAGCGGGAGTCCCTACGAGCAGTACTTC. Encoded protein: CASSDQFSGSPYEQYF.

DNA of the CDR3: TGTGCCAGCAGTTACTCGCTACTGGGTAGAGAGGATGAGCAGTTCTTC. This encodes CASSYSLLGREDEQFF. The chain links TRBV6-5 to TRBJ2-1; D is unresolved. This CDR3 region has 16 residues. CDR1 and CDR2 from the germline V gene are MNHEY and SVGAGI. V shed 0 bases and J shed 8 bases, with 17 bases lying between them.

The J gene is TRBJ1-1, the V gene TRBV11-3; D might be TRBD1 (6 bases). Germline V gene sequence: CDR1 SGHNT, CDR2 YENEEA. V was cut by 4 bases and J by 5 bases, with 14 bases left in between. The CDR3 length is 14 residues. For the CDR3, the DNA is TGTGCCAGCAGCTCTTCCGGGGGGCGAACTGAAGCTTTCTTT. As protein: CASSSSGGRTEAFF.

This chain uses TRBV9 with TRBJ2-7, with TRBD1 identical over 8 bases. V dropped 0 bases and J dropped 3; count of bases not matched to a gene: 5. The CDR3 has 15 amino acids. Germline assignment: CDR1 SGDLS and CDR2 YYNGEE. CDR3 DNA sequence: TGTGCCAGCAGCGTAGGAGCAGGGGGCATCTACGAGCAGTACTTC. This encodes CASSVGAGGIYEQYF.

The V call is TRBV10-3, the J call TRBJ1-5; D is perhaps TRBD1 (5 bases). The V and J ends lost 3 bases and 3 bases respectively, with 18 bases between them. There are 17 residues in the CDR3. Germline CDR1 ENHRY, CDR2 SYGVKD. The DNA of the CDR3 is TGTGCCATCAGTGAAGAGTTGGGGCTGGAGTCCAATCAGCCCCAGCATTTT. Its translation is CAISEELGLESNQPQHF.

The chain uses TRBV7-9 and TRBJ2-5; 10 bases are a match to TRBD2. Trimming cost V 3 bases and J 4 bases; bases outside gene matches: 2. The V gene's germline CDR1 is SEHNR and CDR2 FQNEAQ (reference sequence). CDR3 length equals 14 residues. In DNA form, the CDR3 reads TGTGCCAGCAGCTTGGCTAGCGGGAGAGAGACCCAGTACTTC. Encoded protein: CASSLASGRETQYF. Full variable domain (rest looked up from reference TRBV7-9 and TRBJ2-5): DTGVSQNPRHKITKRGQNVTFRCDPISEHNRLYWYRQTLGQGPEFLTYFQNEAQLEKSRLLSDRFSAERPKGSFSTLEIQRTEQGDSAMYLCASSLASGRETQYFGPGTRLLVL.

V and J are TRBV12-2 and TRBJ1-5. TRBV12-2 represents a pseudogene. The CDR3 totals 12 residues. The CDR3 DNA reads TGTGCAAGTCGCCTAGTTATTCAGCCCCAGCATTTT. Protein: CASRLVIQPQHF.

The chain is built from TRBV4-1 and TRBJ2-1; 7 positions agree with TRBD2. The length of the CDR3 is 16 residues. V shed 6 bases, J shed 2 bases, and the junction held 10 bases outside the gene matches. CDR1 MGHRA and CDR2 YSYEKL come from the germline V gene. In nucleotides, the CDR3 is TGCGCCAGCAGGGGGGGAGCGGGACGTACCTACAATGAGCAGTTCTTC. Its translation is CASRGGAGRTYNEQFF.

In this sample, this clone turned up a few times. CDR3 bases: TGTGCCAGCAGTTACACAGCGAACACTGAAGCTTTCTTT. It specifies CASSYTANTEAFF. V gene TRBV6-5 combines with J gene TRBJ1-1; D remains ambiguous. This CDR3 is built from 13 residues. Deletions cut 2 bases from V and 1 base from J, with 5 bases between. Germline V lookup: CDR1 MNHEY, CDR2 SVGAGI.

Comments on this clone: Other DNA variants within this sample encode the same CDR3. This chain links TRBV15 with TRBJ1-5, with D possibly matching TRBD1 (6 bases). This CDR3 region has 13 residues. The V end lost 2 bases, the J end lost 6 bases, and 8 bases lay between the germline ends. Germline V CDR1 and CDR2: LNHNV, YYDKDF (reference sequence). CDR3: CATSRQGSQPQHF. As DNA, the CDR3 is TGTGCCACCAGCAGACAGGGGTCTCAGCCCCAGCATTTT.